This T cell receptor beta chain was identified during a study of cytomegalovirus exposure and HLA in healthy donors. Points from the study as a whole: The productive fraction for most TCR beta V segments was about 90% or about 30% in an earlier analysis.

PCR amplification relied on 60 Vbeta primers (plus 13 Jbeta primers). Repertoires were generated with immunoSEQ multiplex PCR, while TCRdb's copy carries only in-frame clones and drops some. The data contain about 120,000 clones, about 79% of them singletons. The V gene's germline CDR1 is GTSNPN and CDR2 SVGIG (reference sequence). CDR3 size: 11 residues. V was pared by 8 bases and J by 6 bases, with 13 bases between. Turning to this clone: Its antigen is unidentified.

Sequencing was done on a sample of PBMCs. The rearrangement joins TRBV30 to TRBJ1-2; D remains unclear. The TCR comes from a woman aged 45-59 years in good health and CMV-seronegative. CDR3 nucleotide sequence: TGTGCCCTCCGGGTTCGGCATGGCTACACCTTC. Translation: CALRVRHGYTF.